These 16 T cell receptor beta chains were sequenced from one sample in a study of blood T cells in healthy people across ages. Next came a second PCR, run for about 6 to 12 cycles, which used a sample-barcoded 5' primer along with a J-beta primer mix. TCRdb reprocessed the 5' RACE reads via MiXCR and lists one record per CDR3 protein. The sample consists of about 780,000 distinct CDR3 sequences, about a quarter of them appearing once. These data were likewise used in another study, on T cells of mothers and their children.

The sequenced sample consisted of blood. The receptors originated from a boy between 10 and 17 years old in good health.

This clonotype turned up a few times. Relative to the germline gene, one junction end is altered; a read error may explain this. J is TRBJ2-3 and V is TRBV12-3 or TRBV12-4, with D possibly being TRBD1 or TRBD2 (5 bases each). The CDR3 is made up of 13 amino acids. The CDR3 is CASSFSRDGPTRF. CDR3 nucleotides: TGTGCCAGCAGTTTCAGCAGGGACGGTCCCACCAGGTTT.

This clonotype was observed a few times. The CDR3 sequence: CASSAGRGYGYTF. As DNA, the CDR3 is TGTGCCAGCAGCGCAGGTCGAGGCTATGGCTACACCTTC. The chain uses TRBV28 and TRBJ1-2; D remains unclear. Trimming left V 6 bases short and J 4 bases short, with 12 bases between. In germline, CDR1 is MDHEN, CDR2 SYDVKM. The CDR3 is 13 amino acids.

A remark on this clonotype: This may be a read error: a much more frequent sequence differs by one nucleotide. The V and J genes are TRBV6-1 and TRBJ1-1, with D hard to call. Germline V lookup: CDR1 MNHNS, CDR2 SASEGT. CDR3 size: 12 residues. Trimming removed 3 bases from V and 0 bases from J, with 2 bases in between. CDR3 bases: TGTGCCAGCAGTGAGATGAACACTGAAGCTTTCTTT. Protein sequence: CASSEMNTEAFF.

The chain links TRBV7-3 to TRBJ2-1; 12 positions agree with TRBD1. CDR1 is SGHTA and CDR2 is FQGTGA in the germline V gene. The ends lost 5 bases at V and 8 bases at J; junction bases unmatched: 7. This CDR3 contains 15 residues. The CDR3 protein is CASSLGQGASYEQFF. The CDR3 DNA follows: TGTGCCAGCAGCCTGGGACAGGGGGCGTCTTATGAGCAGTTCTTC.

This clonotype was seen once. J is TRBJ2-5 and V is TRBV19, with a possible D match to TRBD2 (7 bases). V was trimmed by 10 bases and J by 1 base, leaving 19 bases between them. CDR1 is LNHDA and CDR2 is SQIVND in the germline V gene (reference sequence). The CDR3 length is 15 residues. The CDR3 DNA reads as TGTGCCACTGGCCCTGGGGGGGCCGGCCAAGAGACCCAGTACTTC. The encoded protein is CATGPGGAGQETQYF.

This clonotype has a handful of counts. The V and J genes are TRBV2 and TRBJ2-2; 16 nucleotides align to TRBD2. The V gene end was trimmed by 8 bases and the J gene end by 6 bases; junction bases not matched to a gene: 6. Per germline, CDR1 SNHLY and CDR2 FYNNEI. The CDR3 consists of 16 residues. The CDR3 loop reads CASLVGTSGGAGELFF. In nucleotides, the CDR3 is TGTGCCAGCCTAGTCGGGACTAGCGGGGGGGCCGGGGAGCTGTTTTTT.

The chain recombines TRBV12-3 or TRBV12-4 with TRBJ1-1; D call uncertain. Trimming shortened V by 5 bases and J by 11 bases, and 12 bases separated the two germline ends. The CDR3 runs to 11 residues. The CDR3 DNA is TGTGCCAGCAGTCTAAGGGTCGAGGCTTTCTTT. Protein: CASSLRVEAFF.

The CDR3 region is CASHRVLDKNIQYF. For the CDR3, the DNA is TGTGCCAGCCACAGGGTCCTGGACAAAAACATTCAGTACTTC. The J gene is TRBJ2-4, the V gene TRBV7-9; D is possibly TRBD1 (6 bases). Between the trimmed V and J ends, which lost 8 bases and 3 bases, there was a span of 14 bases. CDR3 size: 14 residues. The V gene's germline CDR1 is SEHNR and CDR2 FQNEAQ (reference sequence).

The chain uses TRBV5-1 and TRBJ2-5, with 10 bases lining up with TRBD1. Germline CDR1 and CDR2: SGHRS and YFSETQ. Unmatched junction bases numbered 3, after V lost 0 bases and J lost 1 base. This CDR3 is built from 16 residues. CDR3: CASSLAWTGGQETQYF. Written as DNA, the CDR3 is TGCGCCAGCAGCTTGGCCTGGACAGGGGGCCAAGAGACCCAGTACTTC.

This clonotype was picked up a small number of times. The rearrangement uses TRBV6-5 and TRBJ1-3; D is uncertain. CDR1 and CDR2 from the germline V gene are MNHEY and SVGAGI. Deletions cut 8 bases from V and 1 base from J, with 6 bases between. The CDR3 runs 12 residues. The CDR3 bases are TGTGCCAGCGGGGTTTCTGGAAACACCATATATTTT. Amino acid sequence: CASGVSGNTIYF.

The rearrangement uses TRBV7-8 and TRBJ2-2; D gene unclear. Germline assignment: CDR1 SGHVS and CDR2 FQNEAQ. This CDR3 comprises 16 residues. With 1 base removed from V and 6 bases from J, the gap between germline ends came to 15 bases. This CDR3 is CASSLVSTGISGELFF. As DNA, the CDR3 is TGTGCCAGCAGCTTAGTATCTACGGGCATCTCCGGGGAGCTGTTTTTT.

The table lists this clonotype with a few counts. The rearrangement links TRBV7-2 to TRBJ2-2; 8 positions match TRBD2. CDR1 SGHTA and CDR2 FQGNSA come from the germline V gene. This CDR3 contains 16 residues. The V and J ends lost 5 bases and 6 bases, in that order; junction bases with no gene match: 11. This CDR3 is CASSLWASGYPGELFF. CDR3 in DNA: TGTGCCAGCAGCCTTTGGGCTAGCGGGTATCCCGGGGAGCTGTTTTTT.

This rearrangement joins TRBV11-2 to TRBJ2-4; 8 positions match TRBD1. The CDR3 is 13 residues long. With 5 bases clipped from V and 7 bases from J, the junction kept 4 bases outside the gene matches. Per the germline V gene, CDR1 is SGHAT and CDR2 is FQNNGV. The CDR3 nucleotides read TGTGCCAGCAGCCGGACAGGGAGGAACATTCAGTACTTC. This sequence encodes CASSRTGRNIQYF.

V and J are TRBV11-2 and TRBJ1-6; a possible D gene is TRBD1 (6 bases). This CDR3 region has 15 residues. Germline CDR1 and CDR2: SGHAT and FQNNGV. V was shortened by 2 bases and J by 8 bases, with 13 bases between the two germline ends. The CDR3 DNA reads TGTGCCAGCAGCTTACGGGGGGCGCGAGATTCACCCCTCCACTTT. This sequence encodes CASSLRGARDSPLHF.

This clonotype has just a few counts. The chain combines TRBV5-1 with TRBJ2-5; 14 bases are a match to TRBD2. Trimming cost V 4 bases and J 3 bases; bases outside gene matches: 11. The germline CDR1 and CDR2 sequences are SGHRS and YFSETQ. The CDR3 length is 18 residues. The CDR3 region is CASSPAPGLAGEEETQYF. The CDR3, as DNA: TGCGCCAGCAGCCCTGCCCCGGGACTAGCGGGGGAGGAAGAGACCCAGTACTTC.

The CDR3 protein is CASTRDNQPQHF. The CDR3 DNA reads TGTGCCAGCACCCGGGACAATCAGCCCCAGCATTTT. The V call is TRBV7-2, the J call TRBJ1-5; D is unclear. This CDR3 comprises 12 residues. Trimming cost V 7 bases and J 3 bases, with 7 bases left between them. CDR1 SGHTA and CDR2 FQGNSA come from the germline V gene.